The sequence of this TCR beta chain was determined in a study of T cell clones after liver transplantation. Study as a whole: A pre-transplant mixed lymphocyte reaction with TCRbeta sequencing defined graft-donor-reactive clones followed in post-transplant blood. Draws occurred before transplant, before withdrawal, and after complete or failed withdrawal. Overall study findings and caveats: The donor-reactive repertoire was only partly measurable in a couple of subjects, lacking donor cells. In 5 of 8 subjects, circulating graft-donor-reactive CD4 TCRbeta sequences fell significantly after transplant.

Using immunoSEQ multiplex PCR, the repertoire was profiled, and TCRdb retains in-frame clones only, with some absent. The sample records tens of thousands of clones, under 90% being singletons. This clone was recorded only once. What it binds is not known. This TCR derives from a human patient who received a liver transplant. Some T cells may possibly be graft donor cells. The sample was CD4+ T cells from blood, taken 12 months after liver transplant.

In DNA form, the CDR3 reads TGTGCCACCAGCAGAAAGGGTCTCGAGCAGTACTTC. Its protein product is CATSRKGLEQYF. This chain links TRBV15 with TRBJ2-7; D is unresolved. V lost 2 bases and J 6 bases, leaving 8 bases between the germline ends. Germline assignment: CDR1 LNHNV and CDR2 YYDKDF (reference sequence). This CDR3 region has 12 residues. Full variable domain (missing parts from reference TRBV15 and TRBJ2-7): DAMVIQNPRYQVTQFGKPVTLSCSQTLNHNVMYWYQQKSSQAPKLLFHYYDKDFNNEADTPDNFQSRRPNTSFCFLDIRSPGLGDTAMYLCATSRKGLEQYFGPGTRLTVT.